These 20 T cell receptor beta chains came from one sample sequenced in a study of blood T cell repertoires in COVID-19. Generated by immunoSEQ multiplex PCR, the TCRdb table keeps only in-frame clones and is missing some. The sample consists of approximately 380,000 clones, 88% of them appearing once. The sample comprised PBMCs or T cells enriched from blood (not recorded which). These receptors originate from a young woman who had recovered from COVID-19.

This chain joins TRBV9 and TRBJ2-3, with 10 bases identical to TRBD1. The CDR3 is 15 amino acids. V shed 0 bases and J 4 bases; nucleotides not matched to a gene: 2. Germline V CDR1 and CDR2: SGDLS, YYNGEE. This chain's CDR3 is CASSVEGQGPDTQYF. The CDR3 DNA sequence: TGTGCCAGCAGCGTAGAGGGACAGGGGCCAGATACGCAGTATTTT.

The chain joins TRBV7-2 to TRBJ2-7, with 8 bases matching TRBD1. V dropped 1 base and J dropped 5; count of bases not matched to a gene: 7. CDR1 and CDR2 from the germline V gene are SGHTA and FQGNSA. The CDR3 runs 15 residues. The DNA of the CDR3 is TGTGCCAGCAGCTTAGTGGGACAGGTCGCTAACGAGCAGTACTTC. Amino acids: CASSLVGQVANEQYF.

This clone was observed a single time. The chain is built from TRBV5-6 and TRBJ2-7; TRBD2 is a possible D gene (6 bases). The germline CDR1 and CDR2 sequences are SGHDT and YYEEEE. V was clipped by 0 bases and J by 4 bases, with 11 bases between them. The CDR3 is made up of 14 amino acids. CDR3 region: CASSLAWAGYEQYF. As DNA, the CDR3 is TGTGCCAGCAGCTTGGCTTGGGCGGGGTACGAGCAGTACTTC.

The V and J genes are TRBV2 and TRBJ1-5; D unresolved. V was shortened by 1 base and J by 8 bases, with 9 bases between the two germline ends. This CDR3 is built from 13 residues. Germline V CDR1 and CDR2: SNHLY, FYNNEI. The CDR3 sequence: CASSEVPTEPQHF. The CDR3 coding sequence is TGTGCCAGCAGTGAAGTTCCCACGGAGCCCCAGCATTTT.

The chain joins TRBV7-6 to TRBJ2-7; TRBD1 matches at 7 bases. This CDR3 contains 16 residues. The germline V gene has CDR1 SGHVS and CDR2 FNYEAQ. Trimming took 5 bases from V and 1 from J; bases not matched to a gene: 11. The CDR3 here is CASSAERDSLSYEQYF. The CDR3 DNA sequence: TGTGCCAGCAGCGCAGAACGGGACAGCCTTTCCTACGAGCAGTACTTC.

This chain joins TRBV5-6 and TRBJ2-7; TRBD1 aligns across 12 bases. This CDR3 spans 16 amino acids. CDR1 SGHDT and CDR2 YYEEEE come from the germline V gene. V shed 4 bases and J 5 bases; nucleotides not matched to a gene: 10. CDR3 sequence (DNA): TGTGCCAGCAGCATTCTAACGGGACAGGGGGCCAACGAGCAGTACTTC. This translates into CASSILTGQGANEQYF.

Here the CDR3 reads CSATENTGELFF. The CDR3 DNA is TGCAGCGCGACAGAGAACACCGGGGAGCTGTTTTTT. The genes are TRBV29-1 and TRBJ2-2, with D tentatively TRBD1 (5 bases). The CDR3 contains 12 residues. V lost 7 bases and J lost 1, with 7 bases in between. CDR1 and CDR2 from the germline V gene are SQVTM and ANQGSEA.

This clone has only a few counts. This chain joins TRBV4-1 and TRBJ1-5; the match to TRBD1 covers 8 bases. The germline V gene encodes CDR1 MGHRA and CDR2 YSYEKL. Unmatched junction bases numbered 4, after V lost 1 base and J lost 2 bases. The CDR3 is made up of 16 amino acids. The CDR3 region has the DNA TGCGCCAGCAGCCAAGGACCGGGACAGGGCAATCAGCCCCAGCATTTT. It specifies CASSQGPGQGNQPQHF.

This rearrangement joins TRBV2 to TRBJ1-4; TRBD1 aligns across 8 bases. The germline V gene has CDR1 SNHLY and CDR2 FYNNEI. The trim removed 6 bases at V and 0 bases at J, leaving 3 bases unmatched. The CDR3 covers 15 residues. The CDR3 DNA reads as TGTGCCAGCAGCCCACAGGGGGCAACTAATGAAAAACTGTTTTTT. Translating it yields CASSPQGATNEKLFF. Full variable domain (rest looked up from reference TRBV2 and TRBJ1-4): EPEVTQTPSHQVTQMGQEVILRCVPISNHLYFYWYRQILGQKVEFLVSFYNNEISEKSEIFDDQFSVERPDGSNFTLKIRSTKLEDSAMYFCASSPQGATNEKLFFGSGTQLSVL.

This rearrangement joins TRBV19 to TRBJ1-5, with no clear D. Germline CDR1 and CDR2: LNHDA and SQIVND (reference sequence). Trimming left V 5 bases short and J 0 bases short, with 20 bases between. The CDR3 extends over 18 amino acids. CDR3 in amino acids: CASSGVFAAVNSNQPQHF. As DNA, the CDR3 is TGTGCCAGTAGTGGAGTATTTGCGGCAGTCAATAGCAATCAGCCCCAGCATTTT.

The rearrangement uses TRBV20-1 and TRBJ1-2, with D hard to call. The germline gives CDR1 DFQATT, CDR2 SNEGSKA (reference sequence). This CDR3 comprises 11 residues. The ends were cut back, 5 bases at V and 0 bases at J, with 4 bases in the middle. DNA for the CDR3: TGCAGTGCTCTAGCTAACTATGGCTACACCTTC. This gives the protein CSALANYGYTF.

The chain couples TRBV30 to TRBJ1-2; D not resolved. Trimming removed 7 bases from V and 8 bases from J, with 11 bases in between. CDR3 size: 10 residues. Looked up from germline, CDR1 is GTSNPN and CDR2 is SVGIG (reference sequence). The CDR3: CASSEGGYTF. Here the CDR3 DNA reads TGTGCCTCTTCGGAGGGCGGCTACACCTTC.

This chain joins TRBV9 and TRBJ1-2; no reliable D call. Trimming removed 0 bases at V and 1 base at J, with 10 bases between. CDR1 and CDR2 (germline): SGDLS, YYNGEE. The CDR3 runs to 15 residues. CDR3 protein: CASSVDAGFNYGYTF. As DNA, the CDR3 is TGTGCCAGCAGCGTAGATGCGGGTTTTAACTATGGCTACACCTTC.

The gene calls are TRBV3-1 (or the pseudogene TRBV3-2) and TRBJ1-2; tentative D call: TRBD1 (5 bases). The germline V gene has CDR1 LGHDT and CDR2 YNNKEL (reference sequence). V shed 0 bases and J shed 4 bases, with 12 bases lying between them. This CDR3 is built from 15 residues. CDR3 region: CASSQDLTDPYGYTF. The CDR3 DNA follows: TGTGCCAGCAGCCAAGATTTGACAGACCCCTATGGCTACACCTTC.

V gene TRBV27 combines with J gene TRBJ2-1; 9 nucleotides agree with TRBD2. This CDR3 is built from 18 residues. J gave up 0 bases and V 7 bases, and 13 bases lay outside the gene matches. Germline CDR1 MNHEY, CDR2 SMNVEV (reference sequence). The CDR3, as DNA: TGTGCCAGCAAACTGGGGGTAGCGGGGGTTAACTCCTACAATGAGCAGTTCTTC. Protein product: CASKLGVAGVNSYNEQFF.

The chain employs TRBV5-1 and TRBJ1-2; TRBD1 might be the D (5 bases). The CDR3 extends over 14 amino acids. V was trimmed by 0 bases and J by 8 bases, leaving 14 bases between them. Germline loops: CDR1 SGHRS, CDR2 YFSETQ. CDR3 sequence: CASSLVARAGGYTF. For the CDR3, the DNA is TGCGCCAGCAGCTTGGTGGCCAGGGCGGGAGGCTACACCTTC.

The rearrangement joins TRBV21-1 to TRBJ1-3. TRBV21-1 constitutes a pseudogene. This CDR3 has 18 amino acids. DNA of the CDR3: TGTGCCAGCAGCCCCCGTCGGTTGGACTTGTTCTCTGGAAACACCATATATTTT. Its protein is CASSPRRLDLFSGNTIYF.

The rearrangement links TRBV28 to TRBJ2-2; 7 nucleotides agree with TRBD1. The CDR3 runs 12 residues. Per the germline V gene, CDR1 is MDHEN and CDR2 is SYDVKM. Unmatched junction bases numbered 1, after V lost 4 bases and J lost 8 bases. The DNA for the CDR3 is TGTGCCAGCAGTTCGGACAGGGGGGAGCTGTTTTTT. It encodes CASSSDRGELFF.

The rearrangement uses TRBV21-1 and TRBJ2-1; TRBD2 reflects the table's D call only, with no check against the DNA. TRBV21-1 is shown as a pseudogene. CDR3 length: 16 amino acids. The CDR3 bases are TGTGCCAGCAGCAAAGTCACTAGCGGGGGGTACAATGAGCAGTTCTTC. This sequence encodes CASSKVTSGGYNEQFF.

This chain joins TRBV11-3 and TRBJ2-3; D is possibly TRBD1 (6 bases). Germline V CDR1 and CDR2: SGHNT, YENEEA. CDR3 length equals 15 residues. Trimming pared 1 base from V and 5 bases from J, leaving 13 bases between. Here the CDR3 DNA reads TGTGCCAGCAGCTTAGGCACAGGGATTATAGATACGCAGTATTTT. Translated, it gives CASSLGTGIIDTQYF.